The 2 T cell receptor beta chains below all came from one sample that was sequenced in a study of neurological immune-mediated disorders. Via MiXCR, TCRdb re-called the 5' RACE reads, giving one row per CDR3 protein. The sample lists tens of thousands of distinct CDR3 sequences, 2% to 3% occurring once. The sequencing input was PBMCs. Every receptor here comes from a woman aged 30 to 39 with multiple sclerosis.

This clonotype was found many times. The rearrangement links TRBV11-1 to TRBJ2-7; D is possibly TRBD1 (6 bases). V lost 2 bases and J lost 6, with 17 bases in between. Germline-derived CDR1 and CDR2 are SGHAT and FQDESV (reference sequence). This CDR3 is built from 15 residues. The DNA of the CDR3 is TGTGCCAGCAGCTTACGTCGGTCTCGAGGGGGCGAGCAGTACTTC. Amino acid sequence: CASSLRRSRGGEQYF.

This clonotype appeared many times. The V and J genes are TRBV5-6 and TRBJ2-1; no clear D. Germline V gene sequence: CDR1 SGHDT, CDR2 YYEEEE. Trimming removed 4 bases at V and 6 bases at J, with 14 bases between. The CDR3 covers 14 residues. The CDR3 protein is CASSGDWMGNEQFF. For the CDR3, the DNA is TGTGCCAGCAGCGGAGACTGGATGGGCAATGAGCAGTTCTTC.